Below, 3 T cell receptor beta chains from the same sample are listed, as sequenced in a study of blood T cell repertoires in COVID-19. Generated by immunoSEQ multiplex PCR, the TCRdb table keeps only in-frame clones and is missing some. Of approximately 100,000 clones listed, roughly 89% are singletons. Specimen: peripheral blood. The source is a human donor in a cohort sampled during active COVID-19.

The V and J genes are TRBV2 and TRBJ2-3, with 13 nucleotides matching TRBD2. Per the germline V gene, CDR1 is SNHLY and CDR2 is FYNNEI. The CDR3 spans 14 residues. The ends lost 9 bases at V and 7 bases at J; junction bases unmatched: 7. The CDR3 region is CASGLAGVLNTQYF. CDR3 bases: TGTGCCAGTGGACTAGCGGGGGTTTTGAATACGCAGTATTTT. Based on the CDR3 plus reference TRBV2 and TRBJ2-3, the full variable domain is EPEVTQTPSHQVTQMGQEVILRCVPISNHLYFYWYRQILGQKVEFLVSFYNNEISEKSEIFDDQFSVERPDGSNFTLKIRSTKLEDSAMYFCASGLAGVLNTQYFGPGTRLTVL.

The genes are TRBV6-6 and TRBJ2-3; 9 nucleotides align to TRBD2. CDR3 size: 17 residues. V dropped 5 bases and J dropped 3; count of bases not matched to a gene: 12. Germline CDR1 reads MNHNY; CDR2 reads SVGAGI (reference sequence). CDR3 in DNA: TGTGCCAGCAGTCCCCGTGGCGGGGGGGTGGGAACAGATACGCAGTATTTT. It translates to CASSPRGGGVGTDTQYF.

The gene calls are TRBV7-2 and TRBJ1-2; D is unresolved. The CDR3 runs 11 residues. Germline CDR1 is SGHTA and CDR2 is FQGNSA. Between the trimmed V and J ends, which lost 5 bases and 13 bases, there was a span of 14 bases. The CDR3 coding sequence is TGTGCCAGCAGCCCAGGTGCGTTCCCCACCTTC. The encoded protein is CASSPGAFPTF.